This is a list of T cell receptor beta chains from one sample in a study of cytotoxic CD8 clonotypes in ibrutinib-treated CLL. Using immunoSEQ multiplex PCR, the repertoire was profiled, and TCRdb retains in-frame clones only, with some absent. The sample includes about 310,000 clones, about 80% of them seen just once. The sample here was PBMCs, taken before ibrutinib treatment. The receptors were gathered from a human donor with chronic lymphocytic leukemia. The CDR3 runs from the conserved cysteine through the conserved F or W. Each record gives: V gene, J gene, clone size, D gene, CDR3 DNA, CDR3 protein. A D gene is named only where the DNA matches it firmly. Only part of the rows carry a size: once, few, many, or a class if the clone is expanded.

TRBV28	TRBJ2-2	NA	NA	TGTGCCAGCACTTCTCACCAGGGGCTGAACACCGGGGAGCTGTTTTTT	CASTSHQGLNTGELFF
TRBV7-2	TRBJ1-5	NA	NA	TGTGCCAGCAGCTTAATGGGGGGAAGTCAGCCCCAGCATTTT	CASSLMGGSQPQHF
TRBV5-1	TRBJ2-2	NA	TRBD1	TGCGCCAGCAGCTTGCCAACAGGGGGTCCCGGGGAGCTGTTTTTT	CASSLPTGGPGELFF
TRBV7-6	TRBJ1-5	NA	NA	TGTGCCAGCAGCCCACTACCCCCGGGGAATAGCAATCAGCCCCAGCATTTT	CASSPLPPGNSNQPQHF
TRBV5-1	TRBJ2-7	NA	NA	TGCGCCAGCAGCCACGGGGGCGGGACAAATTTTTACGAGCAGTACTTC	CASSHGGGTNFYEQYF
TRBV16	TRBJ1-2	NA	NA	TGTGCCAGCAGCCATACTCCTCAGGGTTTAGGCTATGGCTACACCTTC	CASSHTPQGLGYGYTF
TRBV18	TRBJ2-1	NA	NA	TGTGCCAGCTCACCACTCCGGGGTTTCAATGAGCAGTTCTTC	CASSPLRGFNEQFF
TRBV30	TRBJ2-3	NA	TRBD2	TGTGCCTGGAGGAGGACTAGGGTCACAGATACGCAGTATTTT	CAWRRTRVTDTQYF
TRBV4-2	TRBJ2-1	NA	TRBD2	TGTGCCAGCAGCCACCCTTCCGGGCTAGCGGGAGACAATGAGCAGTTCTTC	CASSHPSGLAGDNEQFF
TRBV29-1	TRBJ2-7	once	TRBD2	TGCAGCGTCGGAGGAAGACTAGCCCCGGAGCAGTACTTC	CSVGGRLAPEQYF
TRBV19	TRBJ1-1	NA	NA	TGTGCCAGTAGGAGGGGTATGGGCACTGAAGCTTTCTTT	CASRRGMGTEAFF
TRBV18	TRBJ2-1	NA	NA	TGTGCCAGCTCACCACCTAGCGGTTACTCCTACAATGAGCAGTTCTTC	CASSPPSGYSYNEQFF
TRBV5-1	TRBJ1-1	NA	NA	TGCGCCAGCAGTCCGGATGGACCGATGAACACTGAAGCTTTCTTT	CASSPDGPMNTEAFF
TRBV9	TRBJ1-2	NA	NA	TGTGCCAGCAGCGTAGATCCGGGTAGGAACTATGGCTACACCTTC	CASSVDPGRNYGYTF
TRBV28	TRBJ1-5	NA	TRBD1	TGTGCCAGCGGTACAGGGGGGGCATTGGGGAGCAATCAGCCCCAGCATTTT	CASGTGGALGSNQPQHF
TRBV7-9	TRBJ2-2	NA	TRBD1	TGTGCCAGCAGCTTAGCGAAATGGACAGGGGGCTTTATCACCGGGGAGCTGTTTTTT	CASSLAKWTGGFITGELFF
TRBV7-9	TRBJ2-7	NA	NA	TGTGCCAGCAGCTCTCGAGGGATCAACGAGCAGTACTTC	CASSSRGINEQYF
TRBV25-1	TRBJ2-2	NA	NA	TGTGCCAGCAGAAACACCGGGGAGCTGTTTTTT	CASRNTGELFF
TRBV6-5	TRBJ2-2	NA	NA	TGTGCCAGCAGTTACTCACCTGGTAGGGAGCTGTTTTTT	CASSYSPGRELFF
TRBV7-2	TRBJ2-7	NA	NA	TGTGCCAGCAGCTTCGGGTCCCTAAGCTCCTACGAGCAGTACTTC	CASSFGSLSSYEQYF
TRBV2	TRBJ2-1	once	NA	TGTGCCAGCAGTGATCTAGGAGGAGGGTACTACAATGAGCAGTTCTTC	CASSDLGGGYYNEQFF
TRBV7-9	TRBJ1-1	NA	NA	TGTGCCAGCAGCTCGTTTAGGGAGAACACTGAAGCTTTCTTT	CASSSFRENTEAFF
TRBV10-3	TRBJ2-1	few	NA	TGTGCCATCAGGCTGGGAGGGGGCGTCGACAATGAGCAGTTCTTC	CAIRLGGGVDNEQFF
TRBV28	TRBJ1-4	NA	NA	TGTGCCAGCAGTTTATCGACAGGCTATAATGAAAAACTGTTTTTT	CASSLSTGYNEKLFF
TRBV18	TRBJ1-5	NA	NA	TGTGCCAGCTCACGCGGAGGGAGGGTTCTCGATCAGCCCCAGCATTTT	CASSRGGRVLDQPQHF
TRBV5-1	TRBJ2-7	once	NA	TGCGCCAGCAGCGCCAACTACGAGCAGTACTTC	CASSANYEQYF
TRBV5-6	TRBJ1-5	NA	NA	TGTGCCAGCAGCTTGTATGTCCGCCAAAACCCCAATCAGCCCCAGCATTTT	CASSLYVRQNPNQPQHF
TRBV6-5	TRBJ1-2	few	TRBD1	TGTGCCAGCAGTTGGATCCTCGGGACAGCCAACTATGGCTACACCTTC	CASSWILGTANYGYTF
TRBV20-1	TRBJ2-7	NA	NA	TGCAGTGCTAGGGGATTGTACGAGCAGTACTTC	CSARGLYEQYF
TRBV27	TRBJ1-1	NA	NA	TGTGCCAGCAGTTTATCCCCCGGACGGAACACTGAAGCTTTCTTT	CASSLSPGRNTEAFF
TRBV9	TRBJ1-5	NA	NA	TGTGCCAGCAGCGTAGGTGTAAGGGATAGCAATCAGCCCCAGCATTTT	CASSVGVRDSNQPQHF
TRBV11-3	TRBJ2-2	NA	TRBD1	TGTGCCAGCAGCCAGGGACAGGGGGGCGGCGGGGAGCTGTTTTTT	CASSQGQGGGGELFF
TRBV9	TRBJ1-4	NA	TRBD1	TGTGCCAGCAGTAGGGGACAGGGCGGTGAAAAACTGTTTTTT	CASSRGQGGEKLFF
TRBV10-3	TRBJ2-1	few	NA	TGTGCCAGCTTACGGGAGACGTCCTACAATGAGCAGTTCTTC	CASLRETSYNEQFF
TRBV9	TRBJ2-7	NA	TRBD1	TGTGCCAGCAGCGTCTCAGGGGGCCGAACCTACGAGCAGTACTTC	CASSVSGGRTYEQYF
TRBV7-2	TRBJ2-1	few	NA	TGTGCCAGCAGCTTAGCGGATAATGAGCAGTTCTTC	CASSLADNEQFF
TRBV29-1	TRBJ2-3	NA	NA	TGCAGCGTTGAAAGTACCACAGATACGCAGTATTTT	CSVESTTDTQYF
TRBV27	TRBJ2-7	NA	NA	TGTGCCAGCAGTTCCATCGGGACCGGTTTTAAGCAGTACTTC	CASSSIGTGFKQYF
TRBV29-1	TRBJ1-4	NA	NA	TGCAGCGTTGGAGGCGGTTCCGGAACTAGGGACGAAAAACTGTTTTTT	CSVGGGSGTRDEKLFF
TRBV6-1	TRBJ2-7	NA	TRBD1	TGTGCCAGCAGTGATCACAGGGGCTTGACGTACGAGCAGTACTTC	CASSDHRGLTYEQYF
TRBV7-2	TRBJ2-2	NA	NA	TGTGCCAGCAGCTTGCAGGCGCGTAACACCGGGGAGCTGTTTTTT	CASSLQARNTGELFF
TRBV27	TRBJ1-2	few	NA	TGTGCCAGCAGTTTCCGCGGACAGAACGATGGCTACACCTTC	CASSFRGQNDGYTF
TRBV7-2	TRBJ2-7	NA	NA	TGTGCCAGCAGCCGTCGTGGGGGGTCGGCCTACGAGCAGTACTTC	CASSRRGGSAYEQYF
TRBV5-6	TRBJ2-5	NA	TRBD2	TGTGCCAGCAGCTTGGGGGACGGACTAGCGGATAATAAACAAGAGACCCAGTACTTC	CASSLGDGLADNKQETQYF
TRBV7-2	TRBJ1-5	NA	NA	TGTGCCAGCAGCTTAGCGGGGGCGGGACTCAATCAGCCCCAGCATTTT	CASSLAGAGLNQPQHF
TRBV7-9	TRBJ1-1	once	NA	TGTGCCAGCAGCCCGGGACTACTGAACACTGAAGCTTTCTTT	CASSPGLLNTEAFF
TRBV5-4	TRBJ2-7	NA	NA	TGTGCCAGCAGCCCCCGGGACAAGTTATACGAGCAGTACTTC	CASSPRDKLYEQYF